Listed below are T cell receptor beta chains from one sample, sequenced in a study of molecular identifiers for immune sequencing clone quantification. Via MiXCR, TCRdb re-called the PCR reads, giving one row per CDR3 protein. The sample includes just under 650,000 distinct CDR3 sequences, 15% to 20% of them seen just once. Sample: naive CD8+ T cells from blood, with Jurkat cell RNA spiked in. These receptor sequences come from a human donor in good health. Some libraries in this study had Jurkat cell RNA spiked in. The CDR3 runs from the conserved cysteine through the conserved F or W. The order of the fields is J gene, V gene, D gene, clone size, CDR3 protein, CDR3 DNA. D genes are given only for firm matches. Not every row has a clone size; where given, it reads once, few, many or a size class.

J gene: TRBJ2-1; V gene: TRBV5-1; D gene: -; clone size: many; CDR3 protein: CASSPAGGLGYNEQFF; CDR3 DNA: TGCGCCAGCAGCCCCGCCGGGGGTTTGGGGTACAATGAGCAGTTCTTC
J gene: TRBJ2-7; V gene: TRBV27; D gene: -; clone size: many; CDR3 protein: CASSLLGGGGEQYF; CDR3 DNA: TGTGCCAGCAGCCTTTTAGGAGGGGGAGGCGAGCAGTACTTC
J gene: TRBJ2-3; V gene: TRBV14; D gene: TRBD2; clone size: few; CDR3 protein: CASHYGLAGTDTQYF; CDR3 DNA: TGTGCCAGCCACTACGGACTAGCGGGCACAGATACGCAGTATTTT
J gene: TRBJ2-5; V gene: TRBV7-9; D gene: -; clone size: few; CDR3 protein: CASSSLTGQETQYF; CDR3 DNA: TGTGCCAGCAGCTCCCTGACAGGACAAGAGACCCAGTACTTC
J gene: TRBJ2-7; V gene: TRBV11-3; D gene: TRBD1; clone size: many; CDR3 protein: CASSLGRQGSYEQYF; CDR3 DNA: TGTGCCAGCAGCTTAGGAAGACAGGGATCCTACGAGCAGTACTTC
J gene: TRBJ1-2; V gene: TRBV6-2/TRBV6-3; D gene: -; clone size: many; CDR3 protein: CASSYLGPGYGYTF; CDR3 DNA: TGTGCCAGCAGTTACTTGGGCCCAGGATATGGCTACACCTTC
J gene: TRBJ2-7; V gene: TRBV3-1; D gene: TRBD2; clone size: -; CDR3 protein: CASSQEGLAGVGEQYF; CDR3 DNA: TGTGCCAGCAGCCAAGAAGGACTAGCGGGAGTTGGTGAGCAGTACTTC
J gene: TRBJ2-7; V gene: TRBV9; D gene: TRBD1; clone size: few; CDR3 protein: CASSTQGVEEQYF; CDR3 DNA: TGTGCCAGCAGCACACAGGGGGTGGAAGAGCAGTACTTC
J gene: TRBJ2-3; V gene: TRBV28; D gene: -; clone size: many; CDR3 protein: CASSKARFTDTQYF; CDR3 DNA: TGTGCCAGCAGTAAGGCTAGGTTCACAGATACGCAGTATTTT
J gene: TRBJ2-1; V gene: TRBV4-1; D gene: -; clone size: many; CDR3 protein: CASSQVRAGGDLFF; CDR3 DNA: TGCGCCAGCAGCCAAGTTAGGGCAGGAGGAGATCTGTTCTTC
J gene: TRBJ2-1; V gene: TRBV11-2; D gene: -; clone size: many; CDR3 protein: CAGQDSAGDNEQFF; CDR3 DNA: TGTGCCGGTCAAGACTCAGCGGGTGACAATGAGCAGTTCTTC
J gene: TRBJ1-1; V gene: TRBV2; D gene: -; clone size: many; CDR3 protein: CASSYSGTDLAGPFF; CDR3 DNA: TGTGCCAGCAGTTATTCCGGGACGGACCTTGCCGGACCTTTCTTT
J gene: TRBJ2-7; V gene: TRBV7-9; D gene: TRBD2; clone size: many; CDR3 protein: CASRGLADYEQYF; CDR3 DNA: TGTGCCAGCAGAGGACTAGCGGATTACGAGCAGTACTTC
J gene: TRBJ2-3; V gene: TRBV19; D gene: -; clone size: many; CDR3 protein: CASSHGQSSTDTQYF; CDR3 DNA: TGTGCCAGTAGCCATGGACAGTCTAGCACAGATACGCAGTATTTT
J gene: TRBJ2-1; V gene: TRBV30; D gene: -; clone size: -; CDR3 protein: CAWGHNEQFF; CDR3 DNA: TGTGCCTGGGGCCACAATGAGCAGTTCTTC
J gene: TRBJ2-1; V gene: TRBV5-5; D gene: -; clone size: many; CDR3 protein: CASRTGSYSYNEQFF; CDR3 DNA: TGTGCCAGCAGAACAGGGTCATACTCCTACAATGAGCAGTTCTTC
J gene: TRBJ2-1; V gene: TRBV9; D gene: TRBD2; clone size: many; CDR3 protein: CASSGSFGRTYNEQFF; CDR3 DNA: TGTGCCAGCAGTGGGTCATTCGGGAGGACGTACAATGAGCAGTTCTTC
J gene: TRBJ2-3; V gene: TRBV28; D gene: -; clone size: many; CDR3 protein: CASSLFGFGTDTQYF; CDR3 DNA: TGTGCCAGCAGTTTATTTGGGTTTGGCACAGATACGCAGTATTTT
J gene: TRBJ2-7; V gene: TRBV10-3; D gene: TRBD1; clone size: -; CDR3 protein: CAISPDRVNPYEQYF; CDR3 DNA: TGTGCCATCAGCCCAGACAGGGTAAACCCCTACGAGCAGTACTTC
J gene: TRBJ2-1; V gene: TRBV24-1; D gene: -; clone size: -; CDR3 protein: CATSDLGPTYNEQFF; CDR3 DNA: TGTGCCACCAGTGACCTGGGACCCACCTACAATGAGCAGTTCTTC
J gene: TRBJ2-1; V gene: TRBV11-3; D gene: -; clone size: -; CDR3 protein: CASSPQSVTYNEQFF; CDR3 DNA: TGTGCCAGCAGCCCCCAAAGTGTTACCTACAATGAGCAGTTCTTC
J gene: TRBJ2-7; V gene: TRBV7-6; D gene: -; clone size: few; CDR3 protein: CASSDLGPKSYEQYF; CDR3 DNA: TGTGCCAGCAGTGACCTAGGCCCCAAGTCCTACGAGCAGTACTTC
J gene: TRBJ2-1; V gene: TRBV19; D gene: TRBD2; clone size: few; CDR3 protein: CASSPGLAGHNEQFF; CDR3 DNA: TGTGCCAGTAGTCCGGGACTAGCGGGTCACAATGAGCAGTTCTTC
J gene: TRBJ1-1; V gene: TRBV7-6; D gene: TRBD1; clone size: many; CDR3 protein: CASSFRQGGTEAFF; CDR3 DNA: TGTGCCAGCAGCTTCCGACAGGGGGGGACTGAAGCTTTCTTT
J gene: TRBJ2-5; V gene: TRBV6-5; D gene: -; clone size: few; CDR3 protein: CASSFTDVLVQETQYF; CDR3 DNA: TGTGCCAGCAGTTTCACGGACGTACTAGTCCAAGAGACCCAGTACTTC
J gene: TRBJ2-5; V gene: TRBV11-2; D gene: -; clone size: few; CDR3 protein: CASSMGGGAGETQYF; CDR3 DNA: TGTGCCAGCAGCATGGGCGGAGGGGCCGGAGAGACCCAGTACTTC
J gene: TRBJ2-5; V gene: TRBV19; D gene: -; clone size: few; CDR3 protein: CASTPPGLPYQETQYF; CDR3 DNA: TGTGCCAGTACTCCACCCGGGCTACCGTACCAAGAGACCCAGTACTTC
J gene: TRBJ2-3; V gene: TRBV5-4; D gene: -; clone size: -; CDR3 protein: CASSLGQASADTQYF; CDR3 DNA: TGTGCCAGCAGCTTGGGACAGGCTAGCGCAGATACGCAGTATTTC
J gene: TRBJ2-7; V gene: TRBV30; D gene: -; clone size: many; CDR3 protein: CAWSVSARGEQYF; CDR3 DNA: TGTGCCTGGAGTGTAAGTGCCAGGGGTGAGCAGTACTTC